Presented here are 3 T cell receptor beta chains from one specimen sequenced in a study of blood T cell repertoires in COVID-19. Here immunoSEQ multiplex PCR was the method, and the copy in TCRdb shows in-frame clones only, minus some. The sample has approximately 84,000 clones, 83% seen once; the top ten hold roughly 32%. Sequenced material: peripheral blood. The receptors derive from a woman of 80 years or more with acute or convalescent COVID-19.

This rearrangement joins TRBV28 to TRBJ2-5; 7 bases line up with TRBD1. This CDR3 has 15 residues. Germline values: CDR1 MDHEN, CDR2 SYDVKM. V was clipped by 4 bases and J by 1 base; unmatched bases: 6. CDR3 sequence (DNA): TGTGCCAGCAGTTCGAGTACAGGGGCCCAAGAGACCCAGTACTTC. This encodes CASSSSTGAQETQYF.

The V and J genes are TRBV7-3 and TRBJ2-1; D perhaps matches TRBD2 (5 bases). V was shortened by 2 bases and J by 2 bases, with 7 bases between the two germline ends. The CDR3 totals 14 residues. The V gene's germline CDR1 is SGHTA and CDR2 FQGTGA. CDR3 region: CASSLAEAYNEQFF. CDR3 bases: TGTGCCAGCAGCTTAGCGGAGGCCTACAATGAGCAGTTCTTC.

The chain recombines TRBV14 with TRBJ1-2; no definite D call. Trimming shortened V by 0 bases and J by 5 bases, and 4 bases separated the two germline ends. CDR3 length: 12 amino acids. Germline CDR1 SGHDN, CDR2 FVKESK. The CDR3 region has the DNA TGTGCCAGCAGCCAAGAACTGTATGGCTACACCTTC. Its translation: CASSQELYGYTF.